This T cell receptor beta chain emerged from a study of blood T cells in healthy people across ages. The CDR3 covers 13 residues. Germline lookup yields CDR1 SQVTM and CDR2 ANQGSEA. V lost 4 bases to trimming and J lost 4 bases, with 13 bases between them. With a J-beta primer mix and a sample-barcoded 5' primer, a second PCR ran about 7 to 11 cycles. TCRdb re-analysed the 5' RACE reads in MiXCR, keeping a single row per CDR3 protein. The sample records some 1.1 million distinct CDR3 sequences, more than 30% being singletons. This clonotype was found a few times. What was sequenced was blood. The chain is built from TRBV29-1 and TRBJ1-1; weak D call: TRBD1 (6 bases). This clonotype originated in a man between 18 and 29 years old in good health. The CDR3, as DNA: TGCAGCGTTGCTTGGCGGGGGGCCACTGAAGCTTTCTTT. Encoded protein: CSVAWRGATEAFF.